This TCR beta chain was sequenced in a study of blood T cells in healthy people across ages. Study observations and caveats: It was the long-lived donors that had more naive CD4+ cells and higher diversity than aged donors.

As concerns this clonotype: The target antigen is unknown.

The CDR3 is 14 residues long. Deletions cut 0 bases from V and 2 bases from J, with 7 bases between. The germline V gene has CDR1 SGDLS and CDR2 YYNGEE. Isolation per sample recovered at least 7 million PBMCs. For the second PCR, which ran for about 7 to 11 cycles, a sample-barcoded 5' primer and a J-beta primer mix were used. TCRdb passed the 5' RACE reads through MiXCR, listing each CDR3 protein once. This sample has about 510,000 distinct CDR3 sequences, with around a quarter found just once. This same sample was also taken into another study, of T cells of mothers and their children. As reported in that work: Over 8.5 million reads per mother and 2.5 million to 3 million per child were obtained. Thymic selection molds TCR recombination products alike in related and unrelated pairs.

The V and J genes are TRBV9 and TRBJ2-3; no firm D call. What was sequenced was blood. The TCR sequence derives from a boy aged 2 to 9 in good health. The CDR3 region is CASSVGTNTDTQYF. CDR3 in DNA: TGTGCCAGCAGCGTAGGAACTAACACAGATACGCAGTATTTT.